This entry lists 27 T cell receptor beta chains sequenced from one sample in a study of T cell responses to AZD1222 COVID-19 vaccine (dated by TCRdb to the early 2020s). Reading the label with the study, this specimen's time point is: baseline before first vaccination. The library relied on the immunoSEQ multiplex PCR assay. TCRdb retrieved this table from immuneACCESS and kept in-frame rearrangements only. Not all clones are present; in checked studies, unresolved V genes account for under half, and no reason is known for the remainder. For this sample the table gives 90,000 to 100,000 clones, of which roughly nine tenths were detected only once. Approximately 3% of the sample is held by the ten biggest clonotypes. Sample: peripheral blood, taken on day 0 of AZD1222 vaccination. The receptors stem from an adult in good health.

This clone was recorded at least ten times. The rearrangement joins TRBV6-2 or TRBV6-3 to TRBJ1-1, with D possibly TRBD1 on 6 matching bases. The germline CDR1 and CDR2 sequences are MNHEY and SVGEGT. The CDR3 loop spans 15 amino acids. The ends were cut back, 2 bases at V and 4 bases at J, with 14 bases in the middle. CDR3 residues: CASSYPERQATEAFF. As DNA, the CDR3 is TGTGCCAGCAGTTACCCGGAACGACAGGCCACTGAAGCTTTCTTT.

This chain uses TRBV11-3 with TRBJ1-5; no reliable D call. CDR3 length equals 14 residues. Germline values: CDR1 SGHNT, CDR2 YENEEA. V lost 5 bases and J 7 bases, leaving 15 bases between the germline ends. As DNA, the CDR3 is TGTGCCAGCAGCCTAGTCCGGGTTATACAGCCCCAGCATTTT. This codes for CASSLVRVIQPQHF.

The chain combines TRBV9 with TRBJ1-2; perhaps TRBD1 as D (5 bases). Trimming removed 0 bases from V and 7 bases from J, with 10 bases in between. The germline V gene has CDR1 SGDLS and CDR2 YYNGEE. CDR3 size: 13 residues. The CDR3 bases are TGTGCCAGCAGCGTAGGGGGGTTAGCTGGCTACACCTTC. Residues: CASSVGGLAGYTF.

The chain recombines TRBV29-1 with TRBJ1-2; weak D call: TRBD1 (5 bases). CDR1 and CDR2 from the germline V gene are SQVTM and ANQGSEA. The CDR3 runs to 13 residues. Deletions cut 5 bases from V and 1 base from J, with 11 bases between. The CDR3 spells CSVLGDLNYGYTF. The CDR3 DNA reads as TGCAGCGTTTTGGGGGACCTTAACTATGGCTACACCTTC.

The chain employs TRBV6-2 or TRBV6-3 and TRBJ2-5; no definite D call. From germline, CDR1 is MNHEY and CDR2 SVGEGT. The CDR3 loop spans 14 amino acids. Trimming removed 1 base from V and 3 bases from J, with 9 bases in between. The CDR3 DNA reads TGTGCCAGCAGTTACTTGAGCGTAGAAGAGACCCAGTACTTC. Amino acids: CASSYLSVEETQYF.

The count of this clone is one. The CDR3 coding sequence is TGTGCCAGCAGTGAACCAGCGAGGGGCAATGAGCAGTTCTTC. Its translation is CASSEPARGNEQFF. The chain carries TRBV6-1 and TRBJ2-1; D possibly matches TRBD1 or TRBD2 (5 bases each). Between the trimmed V and J ends, which lost 2 bases and 6 bases, there was a span of 11 bases. CDR1 is MNHNS, CDR2 SASEGT, per germline. This CDR3 spans 14 amino acids.

Points on this clone: Its ends do not fully match the called genes, so a read error is possible. The V and J genes are TRBV2 and TRBJ2-4; TRBD1 agrees at 8 bases. The CDR3 is 13 residues long. Germline V gene sequence: CDR1 SNHLY, CDR2 FYNNEI. CDR3 amino acids: CASSLDRGFGVDF. The CDR3 DNA follows: TGTGCCAGCAGTCTCGACAGGGGTTTTGGTGTGGACTTC.

The chain uses TRBV7-2 and TRBJ2-1; TRBD2 aligns across 10 bases. CDR3 length: 18 residues. The junction had 9 bases not matched to a gene; V was cut back by 1 base and J by 3 bases. Germline values: CDR1 SGHTA, CDR2 FQGNSA. CDR3 amino acids: CASSLESVAGGLYNEQFF. The CDR3 DNA reads as TGTGCCAGCAGCTTAGAGAGCGTAGCGGGAGGTCTCTACAATGAGCAGTTCTTC.

This chain joins TRBV23-1 and TRBJ2-1; the match to TRBD2 covers 10 bases. TRBV23-1 qualifies as an ORF whose function is uncertain. This CDR3 is built from 16 residues. V dropped 3 bases and J dropped 5; count of bases not matched to a gene: 7. CDR3 amino acids: CASSQPGLANHNEQFF. The DNA of the CDR3 is TGCGCCAGCAGTCAGCCGGGACTAGCGAATCACAATGAGCAGTTCTTC.

This sequence joins TRBV5-1 and TRBJ2-7; 10 bases agree with TRBD1. This CDR3 comprises 18 residues. Looked up from germline, CDR1 is SGHRS and CDR2 is YFSETQ. J gave up 3 bases and V 1 base, and 13 bases lay outside the gene matches. The CDR3 DNA is TGCGCCAGCAGCTTGTCCCCTTCGACAGGGGGCGCGATCTACGAGCAGTACTTC. Residues: CASSLSPSTGGAIYEQYF.

The chain is built from TRBV7-2 and TRBJ2-1; D uncertain. There are 17 residues in the CDR3. Trimming left V 5 bases short and J 2 bases short, with 19 bases between. Per the germline V gene, CDR1 is SGHTA and CDR2 is FQGNSA. The DNA of the CDR3 is TGTGCCAGCAGCCCAGGACCCCCAGCGACTGCCTACAATGAGCAGTTCTTC. It translates to CASSPGPPATAYNEQFF.

This clone was recorded a few times. The chain joins TRBV7-9 to TRBJ1-4; no clear D. Germline V lookup: CDR1 SEHNR, CDR2 FQNEAQ (reference sequence). This CDR3 has 13 residues. Between the trimmed V and J ends, which lost 1 base and 8 bases, there was a span of 8 bases. The CDR3 DNA is TGTGCCAGCAGCTTAGTTGGGGTAGAAAAACTGTTTTTT. The encoded protein is CASSLVGVEKLFF.

The rearrangement joins TRBV6-2 or TRBV6-3 to TRBJ2-3; TRBD2 agrees at 11 bases. There are 20 residues in the CDR3. Germline V gene sequence: CDR1 MNHEY, CDR2 SVGEGT. The V segment lost 2 bases and the J segment 4 bases; nucleotides outside the gene matches: 17. CDR3 bases: TGTGCCAGCAGTTACCCCCGTTTGAAGCTAGCGGGAGGAGGAGCAGATACGCAGTATTTT. Encoded protein: CASSYPRLKLAGGGADTQYF.

The CDR3 reads CASSRDGTNTEAFF. CDR3 coding DNA: TGTGCCAGCAGTAGGGACGGGACGAACACTGAAGCTTTCTTT. This chain connects TRBV6-5 to TRBJ1-1; a weak D match, TRBD1 (5 bases). CDR1 MNHEY and CDR2 SVGAGI come from the germline V gene. Trimming removed 5 bases at V and 1 base at J, with 11 bases between. There are 14 residues in the CDR3.

The V and J genes are TRBV19 and TRBJ2-5; TRBD1 might be the D (5 bases). V lost 3 bases to trimming and J lost 1 base, with 9 bases between them. Germline CDR1 is LNHDA and CDR2 is SQIVND (reference sequence). The CDR3 totals 14 residues. The CDR3 here is CASSMRTPQETQYF. The CDR3 DNA follows: TGTGCCAGTAGTATGCGGACACCCCAAGAGACCCAGTACTTC.

CDR3: CASSTRTLPEQYF. CDR3 nucleotides: TGTGCCAGCAGTACGAGAACACTGCCCGAGCAGTACTTC. This chain uses TRBV12-3 or TRBV12-4 with TRBJ2-7; D uncertain. CDR3 length: 13 residues. Deletions cut 5 bases from V and 6 bases from J, with 14 bases between.

CDR3 coding DNA: TGCGCCAGCAGCCAAGGATTGGTATTGGGCAGCACCTACGAGCAGTACGTC. Its translation is CASSQGLVLGSTYEQYV. The rearrangement joins TRBV4-3 to TRBJ2-7; D uncertain. This CDR3 is built from 17 residues. V lost 1 base to trimming and J lost 2 bases, with 18 bases between them. Looked up from germline, CDR1 is LGHNA and CDR2 is YSLEER.

This chain joins TRBV9 and TRBJ2-2; D possibly matches TRBD1 or TRBD2 (5 bases each). The CDR3 is made up of 15 amino acids. The V gene's germline CDR1 is SGDLS and CDR2 YYNGEE. V was shortened by 4 bases and J by 1 base, with 11 bases between the two germline ends. The CDR3 sequence is CASSSGTVNTGELFF. The CDR3 bases are TGTGCCAGCAGCTCAGGGACGGTGAACACCGGGGAGCTGTTTTTT. Complete variable domain (other parts from reference TRBV9 and TRBJ2-2): DSGVTQTPKHLITATGQRVTLRCSPRSGDLSVYWYQQSLDQGLQFLIQYYNGEERAKGNILERFSAQQFPDLHSELNLSSLELGDSALYFCASSSGTVNTGELFFGEGSRLTVL.

The rearrangement uses TRBV6-2 or TRBV6-3 and TRBJ1-2, with TRBD1 matching 7 bases. V gave up 4 bases and J gave up 6 bases; unmatched junction bases: 5. Looked up from germline, CDR1 is MNHEY and CDR2 is SVGEGT. The CDR3 consists of 13 residues. The CDR3 DNA reads TGTGCCAGCAGTTTCCGAGGGGGCCATGGCTACACCTTC. Its translation: CASSFRGGHGYTF.

The chain recombines TRBV6-2 or TRBV6-3 with TRBJ1-2; possible D gene TRBD1, 5 bases. The CDR3 runs 15 residues. CDR1 is MNHEY and CDR2 is SVGEGT in the germline V gene. Trimming removed 3 bases from V and 3 bases from J, with 14 bases in between. The CDR3 DNA reads TGTGCCAGCAGTTATCAGGGACGTCGGGACTATGGCTACACCTTC. Translation: CASSYQGRRDYGYTF.

The chain couples TRBV11-2 to TRBJ1-2, with D possibly being TRBD1 (5 bases). Germline lookup yields CDR1 SGHAT and CDR2 FQNNGV. CDR3 length equals 16 residues. The V end was cut by 1 base, the J end by 3 bases, with 15 bases between. For the CDR3, the DNA is TGTGCCAGCAGCTTAGTTCGCAGGGAGAGGGACTATGGCTACACCTTC. This encodes CASSLVRRERDYGYTF. The variable domain in full, with the rest retrieved from reference TRBV11-2 and TRBJ1-2, is EAGVAQSPRYKIIEKRQSVAFWCNPISGHATLYWYQQILGQGPKLLIQFQNNGVVDDSQLPKDRFSAERLKGVDSTLKIQPAKLEDSAVYLCASSLVRRERDYGYTFGSGTRLTVV.

About this clone itself: The likely explanation is a read error, given a far larger clone one base away. The chain links TRBV12-3 or TRBV12-4 to TRBJ2-3; D remains unclear. Trimming pared 5 bases from V and 1 base from J, leaving 4 bases between. The CDR3 loop spans 12 amino acids. DNA for the CDR3: TGTGCCAGCAGTCTCCGCACAGATACGCAGTATTTT. This encodes CASSLRTDTQYF.

There are a few counts of this clone. The rearrangement uses TRBV2 and TRBJ1-4, with TRBD1 as a possible D gene (5 bases). The germline V gene has CDR1 SNHLY and CDR2 FYNNEI. This CDR3 is 15 amino acids long. V lost 2 bases and J 6 bases, leaving 13 bases between the germline ends. Written as DNA, the CDR3 is TGTGCCAGCAGTGAATGGACACCTCGTGATGAAAAACTGTTTTTT. Its translation: CASSEWTPRDEKLFF. Full variable domain (outside the CDR3, taken from reference TRBV2 and TRBJ1-4): EPEVTQTPSHQVTQMGQEVILRCVPISNHLYFYWYRQILGQKVEFLVSFYNNEISEKSEIFDDQFSVERPDGSNFTLKIRSTKLEDSAMYFCASSEWTPRDEKLFFGSGTQLSVL.

As regards this clone: One end of the junction does not line up with germline, which may come from a read error. This chain uses TRBV5-1 with TRBJ2-2; D may correspond to TRBD1 or TRBD2 (5 bases each). This CDR3 is 16 amino acids long. Germline lookup yields CDR1 SGHRS and CDR2 YFSETQ. The CDR3 is CASSLWGTDLGRELFF. CDR3 coding DNA: TGTGCCAGCAGCTTGTGGGGGACCGACCTCGGCAGGGAGCTGTTTTTT.

The chain has TRBV2 and TRBJ2-1; TRBD2 matches at 8 bases. Losses at the gene ends were 5 bases for V and 14 bases for J; bases not matched to a gene: 11. The germline V gene has CDR1 SNHLY and CDR2 FYNNEI. This CDR3 spans 13 amino acids. CDR3: CASSSNPGTREFF. The DNA for the CDR3 is TGTGCCAGCAGTTCCAACCCCGGGACTAGGGAGTTCTTC.

The V call is TRBV7-8, the J call TRBJ1-2, with a weak D call TRBD1 (6 bases). Deletions cut 5 bases from V and 8 bases from J, with 12 bases between. The germline CDR1 and CDR2 sequences are SGHVS and FQNEAQ. CDR3 size: 12 residues. CDR3 coding DNA: TGTGCCAGCAGCCTCTACAGGGACGGCTACACCTTC. This sequence encodes CASSLYRDGYTF.

The CDR3 sequence: CASSLPVDEQFF. The CDR3 DNA reads as TGTGCCAGCAGTTTACCAGTCGATGAGCAGTTCTTC. The rearrangement links TRBV12-3 or TRBV12-4 to TRBJ2-1; no reliable D call. CDR3 length: 12 residues. Trimming stripped 2 bases from V and 8 bases from J, with 7 bases between.